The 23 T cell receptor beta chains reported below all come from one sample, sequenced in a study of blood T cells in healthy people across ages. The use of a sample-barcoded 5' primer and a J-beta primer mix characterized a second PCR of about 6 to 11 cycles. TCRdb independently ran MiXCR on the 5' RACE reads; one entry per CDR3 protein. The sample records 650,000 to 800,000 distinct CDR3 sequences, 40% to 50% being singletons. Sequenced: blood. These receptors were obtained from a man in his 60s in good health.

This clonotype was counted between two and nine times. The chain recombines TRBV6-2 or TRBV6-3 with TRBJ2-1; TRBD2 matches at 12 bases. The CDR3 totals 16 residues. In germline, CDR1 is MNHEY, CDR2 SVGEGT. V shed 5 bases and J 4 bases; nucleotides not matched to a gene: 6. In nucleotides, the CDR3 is TGTGCCAGCAGTACCCGACTAGCGGGGGTATACAATGAGCAGTTCTTC. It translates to CASSTRLAGVYNEQFF.

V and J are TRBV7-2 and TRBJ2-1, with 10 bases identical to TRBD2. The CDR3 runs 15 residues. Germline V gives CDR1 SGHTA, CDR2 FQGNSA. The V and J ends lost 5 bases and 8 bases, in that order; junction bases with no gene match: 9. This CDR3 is CASSAAGTSVYEQFF. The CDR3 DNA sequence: TGTGCCAGCAGCGCCGCCGGGACTAGCGTATATGAGCAGTTCTTC.

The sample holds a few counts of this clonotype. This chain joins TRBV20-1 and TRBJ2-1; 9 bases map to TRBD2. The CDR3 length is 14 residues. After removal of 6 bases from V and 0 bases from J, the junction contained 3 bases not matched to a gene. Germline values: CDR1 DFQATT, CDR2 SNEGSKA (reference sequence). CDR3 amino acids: CSAISGSSYNEQFF. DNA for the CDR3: TGCAGTGCCATTAGCGGGAGCTCCTACAATGAGCAGTTCTTC.

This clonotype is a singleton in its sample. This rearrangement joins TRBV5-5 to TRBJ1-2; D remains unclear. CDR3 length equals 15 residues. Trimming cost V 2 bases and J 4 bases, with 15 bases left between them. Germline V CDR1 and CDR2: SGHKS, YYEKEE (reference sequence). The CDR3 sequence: CASSFRWEWAYGYTF. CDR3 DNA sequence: TGTGCCAGCAGCTTTAGGTGGGAGTGGGCCTATGGCTACACCTTC.

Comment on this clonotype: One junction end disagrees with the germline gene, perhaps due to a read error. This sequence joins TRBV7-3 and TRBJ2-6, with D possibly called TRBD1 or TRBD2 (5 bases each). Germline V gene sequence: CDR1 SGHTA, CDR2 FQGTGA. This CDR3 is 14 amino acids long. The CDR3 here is CASKETVGANVPTF. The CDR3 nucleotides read TGTGCCAGCAAAGAGACCGTCGGGGCCAACGTCCCGACTTTC. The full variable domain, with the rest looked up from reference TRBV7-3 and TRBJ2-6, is GAGVSQTPSNKVTEKGKYVELRCDPISGHTALYWYRQSLGQGPEFLIYFQGTGAADDSGLPNDRFFAVRPEGSVSTLKIQRTERGDSAVYLCASKETVGANVPTFGAGSRLTVL.

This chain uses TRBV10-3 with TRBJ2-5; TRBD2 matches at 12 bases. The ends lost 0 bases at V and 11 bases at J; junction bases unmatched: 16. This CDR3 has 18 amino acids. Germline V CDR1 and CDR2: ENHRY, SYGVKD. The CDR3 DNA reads TGTGCCATCAGTGAGTCGACACTAGCGGGGGGTGCCTACAATGAGCAGTACTTC. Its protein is CAISESTLAGGAYNEQYF.

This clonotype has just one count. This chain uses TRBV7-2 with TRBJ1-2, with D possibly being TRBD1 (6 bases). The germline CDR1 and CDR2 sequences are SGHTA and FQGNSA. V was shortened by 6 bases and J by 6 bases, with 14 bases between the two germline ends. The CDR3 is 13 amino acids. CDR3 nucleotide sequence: TGTGCCAGCAGTCCGGGAGGGGGTAATGGCTACACCTTC. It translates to CASSPGGGNGYTF.

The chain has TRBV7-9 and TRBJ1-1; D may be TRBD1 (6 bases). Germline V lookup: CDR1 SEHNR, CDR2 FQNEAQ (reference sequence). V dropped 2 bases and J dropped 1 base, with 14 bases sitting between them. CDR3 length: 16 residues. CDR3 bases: TGTGCCAGCAGCTTAATGGGGGGGCAAGGGAACACTGAAGCTTTCTTT. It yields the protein CASSLMGGQGNTEAFF.

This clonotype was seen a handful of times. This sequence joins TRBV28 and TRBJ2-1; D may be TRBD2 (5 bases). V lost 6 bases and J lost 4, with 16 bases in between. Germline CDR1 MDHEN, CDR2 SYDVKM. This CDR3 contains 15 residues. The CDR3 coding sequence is TGTGCCAGCAGAACTTCCCACGCGGGTTACAATGAGCAGTTCTTC. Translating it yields CASRTSHAGYNEQFF.

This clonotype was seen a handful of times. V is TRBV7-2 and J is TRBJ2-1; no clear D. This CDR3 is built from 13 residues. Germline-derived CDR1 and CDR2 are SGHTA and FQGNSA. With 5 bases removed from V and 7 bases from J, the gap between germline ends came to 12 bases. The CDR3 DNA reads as TGTGCCAGCAGCCCAAACTTGGGTAATGAGCAGTTCTTC. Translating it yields CASSPNLGNEQFF.

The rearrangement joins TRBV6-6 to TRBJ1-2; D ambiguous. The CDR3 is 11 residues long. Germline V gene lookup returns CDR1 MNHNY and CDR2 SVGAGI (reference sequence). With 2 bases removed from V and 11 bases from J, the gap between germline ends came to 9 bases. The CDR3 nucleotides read TGTGCCAGCAGTTACGCGGACCCTTACACCTTC. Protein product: CASSYADPYTF.

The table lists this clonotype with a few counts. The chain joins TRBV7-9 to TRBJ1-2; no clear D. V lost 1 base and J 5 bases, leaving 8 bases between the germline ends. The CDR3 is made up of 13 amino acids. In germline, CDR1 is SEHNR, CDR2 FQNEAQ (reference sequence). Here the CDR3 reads CASSLGDLYGYTF. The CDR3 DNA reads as TGTGCCAGCAGCTTAGGAGACCTTTATGGCTACACCTTC.

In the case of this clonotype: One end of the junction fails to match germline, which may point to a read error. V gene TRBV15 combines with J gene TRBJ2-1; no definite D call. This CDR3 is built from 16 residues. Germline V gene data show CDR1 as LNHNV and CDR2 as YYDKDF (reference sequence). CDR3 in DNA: TGTGCCACCAGCAGCCTCGGGCTTGCCTCCCACAATGAGCAGTTCTTC. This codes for CATSSLGLASHNEQFF.

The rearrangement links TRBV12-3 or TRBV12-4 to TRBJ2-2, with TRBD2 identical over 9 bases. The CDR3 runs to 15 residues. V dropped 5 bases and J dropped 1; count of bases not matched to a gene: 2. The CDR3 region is CASSKTSGNTGELFF. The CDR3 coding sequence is TGTGCCAGCAGTAAGACTAGCGGGAACACCGGGGAGCTGTTTTTT.

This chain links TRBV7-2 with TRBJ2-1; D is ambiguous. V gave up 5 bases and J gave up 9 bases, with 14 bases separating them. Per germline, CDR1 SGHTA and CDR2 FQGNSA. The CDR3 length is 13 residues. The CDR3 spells CASSAKTSGEQFF. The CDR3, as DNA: TGTGCCAGCAGCGCCAAAACTTCTGGTGAGCAGTTCTTC.

The CDR3 DNA follows: TGTGCCAGCAGTGAAAGGGTAGGGGCGTCCTACAATGAGCAGTTCTTC. It yields the protein CASSERVGASYNEQFF. J is TRBJ2-1 and V is TRBV6-1; D perhaps matches TRBD1 (5 bases). This CDR3 has 16 residues. Trimming took 2 bases from V and 1 from J, leaving 12 bases between them. Germline V lookup: CDR1 MNHNS, CDR2 SASEGT.

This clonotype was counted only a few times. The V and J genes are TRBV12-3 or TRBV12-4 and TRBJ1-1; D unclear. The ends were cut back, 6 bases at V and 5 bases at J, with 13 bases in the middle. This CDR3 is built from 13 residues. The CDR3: CASSSTVRTEAFF. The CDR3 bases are TGTGCCAGCAGCAGCACCGTTAGGACTGAAGCTTTCTTT.

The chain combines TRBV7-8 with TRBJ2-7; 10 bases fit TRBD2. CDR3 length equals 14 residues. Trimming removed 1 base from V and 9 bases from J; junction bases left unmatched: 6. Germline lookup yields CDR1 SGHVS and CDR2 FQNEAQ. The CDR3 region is CASSLGASGGRQYF. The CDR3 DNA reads TGTGCCAGCAGCTTAGGGGCTAGCGGGGGTCGGCAGTACTTC.

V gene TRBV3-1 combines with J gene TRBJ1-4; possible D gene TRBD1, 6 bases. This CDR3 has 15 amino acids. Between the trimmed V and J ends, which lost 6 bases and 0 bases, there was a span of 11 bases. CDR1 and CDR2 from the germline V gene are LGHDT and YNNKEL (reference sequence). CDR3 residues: CASSDEGATNEKLFF. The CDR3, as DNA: TGTGCCAGCAGTGATGAGGGGGCAACTAATGAAAAACTGTTTTTT.

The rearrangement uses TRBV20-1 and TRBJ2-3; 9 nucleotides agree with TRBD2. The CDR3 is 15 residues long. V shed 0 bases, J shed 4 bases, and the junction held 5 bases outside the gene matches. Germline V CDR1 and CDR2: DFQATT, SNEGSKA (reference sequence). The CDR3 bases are TGCAGTGCTAGAGATAGCGGGGGTCACGCAGATACGCAGTATTTT. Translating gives CSARDSGGHADTQYF.

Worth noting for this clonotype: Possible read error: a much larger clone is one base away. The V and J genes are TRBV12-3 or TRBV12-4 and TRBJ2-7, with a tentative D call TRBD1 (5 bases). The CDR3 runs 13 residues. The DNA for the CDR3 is TGTGCCAGCAGGCTAGGGGTTGGCTACGAGCGGTACTTC. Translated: CASRLGVGYERYF.

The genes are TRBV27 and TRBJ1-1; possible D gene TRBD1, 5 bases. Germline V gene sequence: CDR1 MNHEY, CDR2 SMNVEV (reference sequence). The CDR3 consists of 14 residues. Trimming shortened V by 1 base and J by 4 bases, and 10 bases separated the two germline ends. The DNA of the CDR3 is TGTGCCAGCAGTTTATGGGGGGACGTCACTGAAGCTTTCTTT. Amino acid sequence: CASSLWGDVTEAFF.

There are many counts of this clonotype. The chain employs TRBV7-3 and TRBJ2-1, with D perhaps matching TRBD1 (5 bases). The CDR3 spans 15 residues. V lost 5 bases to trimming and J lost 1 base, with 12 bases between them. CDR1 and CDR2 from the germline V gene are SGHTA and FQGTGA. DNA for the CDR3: TGTGCCAGCAGCCCAGGGTCGGTGTCCTACAATGAGCAGTTCTTC. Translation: CASSPGSVSYNEQFF. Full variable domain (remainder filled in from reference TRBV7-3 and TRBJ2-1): GAGVSQTPSNKVTEKGKYVELRCDPISGHTALYWYRQSLGQGPEFLIYFQGTGAADDSGLPNDRFFAVRPEGSVSTLKIQRTERGDSAVYLCASSPGSVSYNEQFFGPGTRLTVL.